This TCR beta chain is drawn from a study of immune cell composition in non-small cell lung cancer. On the study more broadly: Lung adenocarcinoma or squamous carcinoma made up most tumours. Findings and caveats of the study: Squamous carcinomas (approximately 80%) more often had tumour-associated clones >0.5% than adenocarcinomas (roughly 33%).

Normal lung sampling was at least 3 cm from the tumour, as distant as possible. Template was genomic DNA from frozen, unsorted single-cell suspensions. Sequencing was performed with immunoSEQ multiplex PCR; in TCRdb, only in-frame clones are kept and a portion is missing. The table records approximately 3,000 clones, 69% of them present only once. A remark on this clone: Its antigen is unidentified.

The junction had 5 bases not matched to a gene; V was cut back by 3 bases and J by 0 bases. Germline loops: CDR1 SGHRS, CDR2 YFSETQ. This CDR3 is 15 amino acids long. J is TRBJ2-7 and V is TRBV5-1, with 8 bases fitting TRBD1. The sequencing sample was made of non-adjacent lung tissue. The sequence was obtained from a human donor with non-small cell lung cancer. CDR3 nucleotides: TGCGCCAGCAGCTCAGACAGGGGATTCTCCTACGAGCAGTACTTC. It translates to CASSSDRGFSYEQYF.